The TCR beta chain described here comes from a study of blood T cell repertoires in COVID-19. Study details: Both acute and convalescent COVID-19 samples were obtained from the United States, Italy and Spain. Sample material is recorded as cDNA or gDNA derived from T cells, B-cell-depleted T cells, or PBMCs.

Looked up from germline, CDR1 is MNHNS and CDR2 is SASEGT. Trimming stripped 3 bases from V and 4 bases from J, with 10 bases between. The CDR3 is made up of 13 amino acids. Method: immunoSEQ multiplex PCR; TCRdb's copy keeps in-frame clones and lacks some. The repertoire holds hundreds of thousands of clones, with 88% as singletons. The sequenced material came from PBMCs or T cells enriched from blood (not recorded which). The chain employs TRBV6-1 and TRBJ2-7; D perhaps matches TRBD1 (6 bases). The sequence came from a middle-aged woman with acute COVID-19. Written as DNA, the CDR3 is TGTGCCAGCAGTGAGGTTGACAGGTACGAGCAGTACTTC. It specifies CASSEVDRYEQYF.